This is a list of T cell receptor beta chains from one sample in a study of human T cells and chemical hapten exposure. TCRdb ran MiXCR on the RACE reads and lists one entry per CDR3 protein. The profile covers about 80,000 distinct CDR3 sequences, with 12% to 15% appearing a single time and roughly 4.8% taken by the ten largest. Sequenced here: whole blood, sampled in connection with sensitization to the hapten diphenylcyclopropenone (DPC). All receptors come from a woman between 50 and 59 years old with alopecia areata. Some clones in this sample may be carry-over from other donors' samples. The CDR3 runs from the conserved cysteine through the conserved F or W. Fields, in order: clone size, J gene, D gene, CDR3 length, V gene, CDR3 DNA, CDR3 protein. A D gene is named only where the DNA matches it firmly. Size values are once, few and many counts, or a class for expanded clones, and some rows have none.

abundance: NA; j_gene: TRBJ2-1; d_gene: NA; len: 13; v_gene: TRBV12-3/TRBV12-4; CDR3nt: TGTGCCAGCAGTTTGGAGCCTTCGGGGGATCAGTTCTTC; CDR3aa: CASSLEPSGDQFF
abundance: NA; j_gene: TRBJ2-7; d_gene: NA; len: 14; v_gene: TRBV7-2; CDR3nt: TGTGCCAGCAGCTTAGGTCCAGGGGACTACGAGCAGTACTTC; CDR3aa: CASSLGPGDYEQYF
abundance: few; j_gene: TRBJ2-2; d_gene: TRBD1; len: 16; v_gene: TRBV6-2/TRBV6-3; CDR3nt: TGTGCCAGCAGTTATGGACAGGGGCCGAACACCGGGGAGCTGTTTTTT; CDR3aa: CASSYGQGPNTGELFF
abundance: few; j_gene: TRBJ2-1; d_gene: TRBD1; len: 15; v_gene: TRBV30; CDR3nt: TGTGCCTGGAGTGCCCGGGACAGGGTCTACAATGAGCAGTTCTTC; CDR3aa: CAWSARDRVYNEQFF
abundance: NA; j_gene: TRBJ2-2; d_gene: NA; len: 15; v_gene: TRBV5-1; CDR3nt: TGCGCCAGCAGCTCAGCGGGCCGGGGCACCGGGGAGCTGTTTTTT; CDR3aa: CASSSAGRGTGELFF
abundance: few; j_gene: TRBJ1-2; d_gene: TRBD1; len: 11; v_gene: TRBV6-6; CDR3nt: TGTGCCAGCAGTCTGACAGGGACGGTCACCTTC; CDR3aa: CASSLTGTVTF
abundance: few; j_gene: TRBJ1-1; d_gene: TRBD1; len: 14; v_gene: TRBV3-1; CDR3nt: TGTGCCAGCAGCCACGGACAGGAGTCCCGGAAAGCTTTCTTT; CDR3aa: CASSHGQESRKAFF
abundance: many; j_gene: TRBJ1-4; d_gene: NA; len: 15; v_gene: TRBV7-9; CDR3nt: TGTGCCAGCAGCTTAGAGGGGGGACATAATGAAAAACTGTTTTTT; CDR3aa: CASSLEGGHNEKLFF
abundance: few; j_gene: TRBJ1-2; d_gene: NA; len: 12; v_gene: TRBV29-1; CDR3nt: TGCAGCGTTGCGACAGTCGGATATGGCTACACCTTC; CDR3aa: CSVATVGYGYTF
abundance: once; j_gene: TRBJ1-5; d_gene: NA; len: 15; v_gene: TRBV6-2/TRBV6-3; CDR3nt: TGTGCCAGCAGGACAAACACCAGGGGAGATCAGCCCCAGCATTTT; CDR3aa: CASRTNTRGDQPQHF
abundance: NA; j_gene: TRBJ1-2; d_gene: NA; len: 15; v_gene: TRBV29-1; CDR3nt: TGCAGCGCCGGCGGGCAGGGGATCTCTAACTATGGCTACACCTTC; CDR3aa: CSAGGQGISNYGYTF
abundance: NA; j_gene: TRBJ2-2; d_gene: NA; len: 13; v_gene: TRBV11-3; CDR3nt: TGTGCCAGCAGCCTCCGGAGGGGCGGGGAGCTGTTTTTT; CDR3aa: CASSLRRGGELFF
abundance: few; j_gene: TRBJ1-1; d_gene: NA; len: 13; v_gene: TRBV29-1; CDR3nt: TGCAGCGTTGAGCGCGGAGTGAACACTGAAGCTTTCTTT; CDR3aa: CSVERGVNTEAFF
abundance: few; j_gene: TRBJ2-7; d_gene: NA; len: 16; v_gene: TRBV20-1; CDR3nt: TGCAGTGCTAGAGATTTAACGCGGAGGGGTACCTACGAGCAGTACTTC; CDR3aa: CSARDLTRRGTYEQYF
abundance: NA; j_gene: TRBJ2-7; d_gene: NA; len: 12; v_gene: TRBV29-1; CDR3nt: TGCAGCGTTGAAGGGGGGCGTTACGAGCAGTACTTC; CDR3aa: CSVEGGRYEQYF
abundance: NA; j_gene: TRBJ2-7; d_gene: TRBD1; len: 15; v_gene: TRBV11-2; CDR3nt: TGTGCCAGCAGCTCCCGGACAGGGGACCCCTACGAGCAGTACTTC; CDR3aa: CASSSRTGDPYEQYF
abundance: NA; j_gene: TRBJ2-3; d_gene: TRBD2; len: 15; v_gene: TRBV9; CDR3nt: TGTGCCAGCAGCAACAGCGGGACTAGCACAGATACGCAGTATTTT; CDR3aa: CASSNSGTSTDTQYF
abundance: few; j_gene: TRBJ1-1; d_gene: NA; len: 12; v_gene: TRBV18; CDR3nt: TGTGCCAGCTCAGATCCCGGGCTTGAAGCTTTCTTT; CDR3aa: CASSDPGLEAFF
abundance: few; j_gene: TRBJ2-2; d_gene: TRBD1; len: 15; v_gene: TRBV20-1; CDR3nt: TGCAGTGCTTCTACAGGGGGCGCCTTTATCGGGGAGCTGTTTTTT; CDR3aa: CSASTGGAFIGELFF
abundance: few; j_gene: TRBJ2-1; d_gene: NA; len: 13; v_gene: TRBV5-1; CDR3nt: TGCGCCAGCAGCTTGGACAGGGCCAATGAGCAGTTCTTC; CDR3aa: CASSLDRANEQFF
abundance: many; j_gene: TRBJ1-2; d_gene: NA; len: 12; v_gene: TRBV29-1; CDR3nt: TGCAGCGTGGATGGACAGAACTATGGCTACACCTTC; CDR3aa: CSVDGQNYGYTF
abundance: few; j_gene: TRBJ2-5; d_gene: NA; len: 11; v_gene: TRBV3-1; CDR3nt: TGTGCCAGCAGCCAAGAGGCAACCCAGTACTTC; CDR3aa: CASSQEATQYF
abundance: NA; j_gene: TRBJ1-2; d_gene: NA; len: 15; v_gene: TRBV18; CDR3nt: TGTGCCAGCTCACCACTTGAAGGGGAGGTCTATGGCTACACCTTC; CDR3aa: CASSPLEGEVYGYTF
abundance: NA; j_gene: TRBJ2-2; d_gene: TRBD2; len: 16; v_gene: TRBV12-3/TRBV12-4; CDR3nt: TGTGCCAGCAGTCCAGGAGCGGGATTGAACACCGGGGAGCTGTTTTTT; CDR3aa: CASSPGAGLNTGELFF
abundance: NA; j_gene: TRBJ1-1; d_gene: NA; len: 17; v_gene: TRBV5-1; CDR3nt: TGCGCCAGCAGCTTCTCATTTCCCGGGACGGGGAACACTGAAGCTTTCTTT; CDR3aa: CASSFSFPGTGNTEAFF
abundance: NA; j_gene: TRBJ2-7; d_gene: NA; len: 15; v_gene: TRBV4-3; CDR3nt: TGCGCCAGCAGCCAAGTGTTCAGCGGCTCCTACGAGCAGTACTTC; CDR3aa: CASSQVFSGSYEQYF
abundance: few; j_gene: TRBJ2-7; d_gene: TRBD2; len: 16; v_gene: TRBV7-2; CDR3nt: TGTGCCAGCAGCTTAAGCCCCGGGACTAGCGGGATGGAGCAGTACTTC; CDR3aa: CASSLSPGTSGMEQYF
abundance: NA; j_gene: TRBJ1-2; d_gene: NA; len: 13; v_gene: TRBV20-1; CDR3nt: TGCAGTGCTAGAGGTTGGGGAAACTATGGCTACACCTTC; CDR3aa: CSARGWGNYGYTF
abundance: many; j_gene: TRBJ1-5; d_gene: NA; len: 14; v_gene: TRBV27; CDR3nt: TGTGCCAGCAGTCATCGGGACAGCAATCAGCCCCAGCATTTT; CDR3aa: CASSHRDSNQPQHF
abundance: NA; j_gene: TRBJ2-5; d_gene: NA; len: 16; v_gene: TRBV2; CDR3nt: TGTGCCAGCAGTGAAGGATCGCGAACAAGTCTGGAGACCCAGTACTTC; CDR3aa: CASSEGSRTSLETQYF